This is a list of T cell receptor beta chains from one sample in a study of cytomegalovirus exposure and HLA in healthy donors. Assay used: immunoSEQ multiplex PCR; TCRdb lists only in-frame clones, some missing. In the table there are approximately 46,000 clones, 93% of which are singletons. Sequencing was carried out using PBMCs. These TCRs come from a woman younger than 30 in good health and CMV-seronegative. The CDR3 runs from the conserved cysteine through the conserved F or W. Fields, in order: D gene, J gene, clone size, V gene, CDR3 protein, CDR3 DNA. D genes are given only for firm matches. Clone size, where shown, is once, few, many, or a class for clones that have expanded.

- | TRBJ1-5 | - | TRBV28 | CASSLAGSEGPQHF | TGTGCCAGCAGTTTGGCGGGTTCGGAAGGTCCCCAGCATTTT
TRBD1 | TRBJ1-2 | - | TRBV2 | CASSGLKQGDYGYTF | TGTGCCAGCAGTGGGCTAAAACAGGGGGACTATGGCTACACCTTC
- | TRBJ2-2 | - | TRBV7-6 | CASSLRGGTGELFF | TGTGCCAGCAGCTTAAGGGGGGGCACCGGGGAGCTGTTTTTT
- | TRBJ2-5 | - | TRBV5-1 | CASSNGDSRETQYF | TGCGCCAGCAGCAACGGGGATTCGAGGGAGACCCAGTACTTC
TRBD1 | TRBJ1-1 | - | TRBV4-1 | CASSPRDRGDTEAFF | TGCGCCAGCAGCCCCCGGGACAGGGGTGACACTGAAGCTTTCTTT
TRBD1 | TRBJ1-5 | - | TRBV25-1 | CASGTGSNQPQHF | TGTGCCTCCGGGACAGGATCCAATCAGCCCCAGCATTTT
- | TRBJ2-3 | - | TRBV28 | CASSLSYRRLTDTQYF | TGTGCCAGCAGTTTATCATATAGGCGGTTGACAGATACGCAGTATTTT
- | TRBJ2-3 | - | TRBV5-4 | CASSVADDTDTQYF | TGTGCCAGCAGCGTAGCGGATGACACAGATACGCAGTATTTT
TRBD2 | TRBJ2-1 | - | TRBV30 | CAWREGLAGFNEQFF | TGTGCCTGGAGGGAGGGACTAGCGGGCTTCAATGAGCAGTTCTTC
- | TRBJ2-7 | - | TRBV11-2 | CASSLVSQGGIFYEQYF | TGTGCCAGCAGCTTAGTTTCCCAGGGAGGTATTTTCTACGAGCAGTACTTC
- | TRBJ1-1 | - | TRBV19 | CASSIRGQNTEAFF | TGTGCCAGTAGTATACGGGGTCAGAACACTGAAGCTTTCTTT
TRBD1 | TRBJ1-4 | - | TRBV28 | CATSLGQGVEKLFF | TGTGCCACCTCGTTGGGACAGGGGGTTGAAAAACTGTTTTTT
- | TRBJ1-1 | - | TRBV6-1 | CASSVRFGGDTEAFF | TGTGCCAGCAGTGTACGATTTGGAGGGGACACTGAAGCTTTCTTT
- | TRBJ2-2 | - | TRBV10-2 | CATGDTYTGELFF | TGCGCCACCGGGGACACTTACACCGGGGAGCTGTTTTTT
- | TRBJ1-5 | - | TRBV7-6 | CASSSSSGSQPQHF | TGTGCCAGCAGCTCCTCGTCAGGGTCGCAGCCCCAGCATTTT
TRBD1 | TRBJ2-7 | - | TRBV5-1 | CASSLARTGDEQYF | TGCGCCAGCAGCTTGGCCAGGACAGGGGACGAGCAGTACTTC
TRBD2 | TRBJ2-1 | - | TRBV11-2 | CASSKISTSGTPPKEQFF | TGTGCCAGCAGCAAAATTTCGACTAGCGGGACCCCCCCCAAAGAGCAGTTCTTC
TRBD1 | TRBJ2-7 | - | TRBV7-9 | CASSFPGQGYEQYF | TGTGCCAGCAGCTTTCCGGGACAGGGCTACGAGCAGTACTTC
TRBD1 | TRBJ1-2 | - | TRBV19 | CASRPPTRGPNGYTF | TGTGCCAGTAGACCACCAACGAGGGGGCCAAATGGCTACACCTTC
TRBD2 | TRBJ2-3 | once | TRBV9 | CASSPRGGTDTQYF | TGTGCCAGCAGCCCCCGGGGGGGCACAGATACGCAGTATTTT
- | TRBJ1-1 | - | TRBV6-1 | CASRTQGNTEAFF | TGTGCCAGCAGAACACAGGGGAACACTGAAGCTTTCTTT
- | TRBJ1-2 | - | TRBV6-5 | CASSYSTGYGYTF | TGTGCCAGCAGTTACTCGACGGGCTATGGCTACACCTTC
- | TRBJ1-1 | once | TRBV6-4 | CASRLQVRANTEAFF | TGTGCCAGCCGGCTTCAGGTGAGGGCGAACACTGAAGCTTTCTTT
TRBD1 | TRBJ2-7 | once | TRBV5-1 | CASSSRRGQGVYEQYF | TGCGCCAGCAGCTCCCGTCGGGGACAGGGTGTATACGAGCAGTACTTC